Listed below are T cell receptor beta chains from one sample, sequenced in a study of cytomegalovirus exposure and HLA in healthy donors. The method was immunoSEQ multiplex PCR; TCRdb's version includes in-frame clones alone and lacks a portion of them. The data contain 140,000 to 150,000 clones, about 80% of them singletons. Input material: PBMCs. Every receptor here comes from a woman between 25 and 40 years old in good health and CMV-seronegative. Each CDR3 is given with its conserved first and last residue. The D gene is left open where the match is weak. Only some rows state a clone size, as once, few, many or a class for expanded clones.

v_call	j_call	clone_size	d_call	cdr3_length	cdr3_nt	cdr3_aa
TRBV4-2	TRBJ1-2	-	-	15	TGTGCCAGCAGCCCAGTTGGGGGGTCCCCCTATGGCTACACCTTC	CASSPVGGSPYGYTF
TRBV30	TRBJ1-2	few	-	14	TGTGCCTGGGAGGGGGGGCACTCTAACTATGGCTACACCTTC	CAWEGGHSNYGYTF
TRBV15	TRBJ1-2	-	-	14	TGTGCCACCAGCAGAGACCCCGGAGTAGAAGGCTACACCTTC	CATSRDPGVEGYTF
TRBV5-1	TRBJ2-3	few	TRBD1	15	TGCGCCAGCAGCTTGAACAGGGGTATCACAGATACGCAGTATTTT	CASSLNRGITDTQYF
TRBV7-9	TRBJ1-2	-	-	13	TGTGCCACCCAGCTTGGGGGGTACTATGGCTACACCTTC	CATQLGGYYGYTF
TRBV6-6	TRBJ2-3	-	TRBD2	15	TGTGCCAGCAGCCCCGCGGGGGGGAAAGCAGATACGCAGTATTTT	CASSPAGGKADTQYF
TRBV6-6	TRBJ2-7	-	TRBD1	16	TGTGCCAGCAGCCAGCCAACAGGGGCCTACGACTACGAGCAGTACTTC	CASSQPTGAYDYEQYF
TRBV9	TRBJ2-1	-	TRBD2	12	TGTGCCAGCAGCGTACTGGGGGGGGAGCAGTTCTTC	CASSVLGGEQFF
TRBV5-6	TRBJ1-4	-	TRBD1	16	TGTGCCAGCAGCGCGAAACAGGGGGGCTTGGGTGAAAAACTGTTTTTT	CASSAKQGGLGEKLFF
TRBV5-1	TRBJ2-2	-	-	16	TGCGCCAGCAGCTTGGCGGCGGATCCGAACACCGGGGAGCTGTTTTTT	CASSLAADPNTGELFF
TRBV9	TRBJ2-5	few	-	12	TGTGCCAGCAGCGACCTCAGGGGGACCCAGTACTTC	CASSDLRGTQYF
TRBV6-1	TRBJ1-1	-	-	15	TGTGCCAGCAGTGAAGTCCTAGCTTTCGGCACTGAAGCTTTCTTT	CASSEVLAFGTEAFF
TRBV27	TRBJ1-6	-	-	14	TGTGCCAGCAGTTTCCAGACTCATAATTCACCCCTCCACTTT	CASSFQTHNSPLHF
TRBV7-2	TRBJ1-4	-	TRBD1	18	TGTGCCAGCAGCCTCTTAGGTGGGACAGGGGCAACTAATGAAAAACTGTTTTTT	CASSLLGGTGATNEKLFF
TRBV5-6	TRBJ2-1	once	TRBD1	15	TGTGCCAGCAGCCCGGACAGGGAACCCTACAATGAGCAGTTCTTC	CASSPDREPYNEQFF
TRBV5-1	TRBJ1-2	-	TRBD1	15	TGCGCCAGCAGCTACACGACAGGGGAAGGGTATGGCTACACCTTC	CASSYTTGEGYGYTF
TRBV5-4	TRBJ2-7	-	TRBD1	14	TGTGCCAGCAGCCCCCCCGGGACAGGGCTCGAGCAGTACTTC	CASSPPGTGLEQYF
TRBV7-8	TRBJ1-2	-	TRBD1	14	TGTGCCAGCAGCATAGCCACAGGGGGTTCTGGCTACACCTTC	CASSIATGGSGYTF
TRBV7-2	TRBJ2-1	-	-	15	TGTGCCAGCAGCCCAAACCTGGACAGTTACAATGAGCAGTTCTTC	CASSPNLDSYNEQFF
TRBV5-5	TRBJ1-4	once	-	14	TGTGCCAGCAGCTTGTTAGGGGCTAATGAAAAACTGTTTTTT	CASSLLGANEKLFF
TRBV9	TRBJ2-2	few	-	14	TGTGCCAGCAGCGTAGCCAGTGACACCGGGGAGCTGTTTTTT	CASSVASDTGELFF
TRBV13	TRBJ2-5	-	-	15	TGTGCCAGCAGCCCTGACACGGGGAATAGGGAAACCCAGTACTTC	CASSPDTGNRETQYF
TRBV15	TRBJ1-3	-	TRBD1	14	TGTGCCACCAGAGGGGGCCTCTCTGGAAACACCATATATTTT	CATRGGLSGNTIYF
TRBV30	TRBJ1-6	-	-	14	TGTGCCTGGACTACACCGGACACCAATTCACCCCTCCACTTT	CAWTTPDTNSPLHF
TRBV5-1	TRBJ1-6	-	TRBD1	15	TGCGCCAGCAGCTTGACCGGGACAGCTAATTCACCCCTCCACTTT	CASSLTGTANSPLHF
TRBV9	TRBJ2-5	-	TRBD2	16	TGTGCCAGCAGCCCCAGGGAACTAGCGGCACAAGAGACCCAGTACTTC	CASSPRELAAQETQYF
TRBV4-2	TRBJ1-6	-	-	13	TGTGCCAGCAGCCAAGACGGAGGATCACCCCTCCACTTT	CASSQDGGSPLHF
TRBV18	TRBJ1-3	-	-	14	TGTGCCAGCTCGCGGGGGGACTCTGGAAACACCATATATTTT	CASSRGDSGNTIYF